These 25 T cell receptor beta chains were sequenced from one sample in a study of graft-versus-host responses after intestinal transplantation. Assay used: immunoSEQ multiplex PCR; TCRdb lists only in-frame clones, some missing. The table lists some 35,000 clones, around 94% of them singletons. Antigens for these TCRs are unknown. Sequenced material: unstimulated CD4+ T cells sorted from spleen or lymph node cells, taken before transplant. Receptor source: a human donor who was the organ donor for an intestinal transplant.

The chain recombines TRBV30 with TRBJ2-2; D is uncertain. In germline, CDR1 is GTSNPN, CDR2 SVGIG (reference sequence). V lost 5 bases to trimming and J lost 2 bases, with 21 bases between them. This CDR3 comprises 17 residues. The CDR3 DNA reads TGTGCCTGGGAACGACTGCGTCGGCTCTCCAACACCGGGGAGCTGTTTTTT. It translates to CAWERLRRLSNTGELFF.

The chain employs TRBV28 and TRBJ2-7, with 9 bases identical to TRBD1. CDR1 is MDHEN and CDR2 is SYDVKM in the germline V gene. The CDR3 length is 15 residues. V gave up 7 bases and J gave up 2 bases; unmatched junction bases: 9. CDR3 protein: CASNKPGQGTYEQYF. The CDR3 DNA reads as TGTGCCAGCAATAAACCGGGACAGGGCACCTACGAGCAGTACTTC.

This clone was found once. J is TRBJ1-1 and V is TRBV2; possibly TRBD1 for D (5 bases). CDR3 length equals 12 residues. Trimming stripped 0 bases from V and 11 bases from J, with 10 bases between. Germline V CDR1 and CDR2: SNHLY, FYNNEI. CDR3 bases: TGTGCCAGCAGTGAAGCTGGGGGGGATGCTTTCTTT. Its translation is CASSEAGGDAFF.

This clone was seen only once. The chain couples TRBV30 to TRBJ1-2; TRBD1 might be the D (6 bases). Trimming left V 0 bases short and J 3 bases short, with 14 bases between. This CDR3 has 15 amino acids. CDR1 and CDR2 (germline): GTSNPN, SVGIG (reference sequence). CDR3 sequence reads: CAWSVLPGADYGYTF. The CDR3 bases are TGTGCCTGGAGTGTACTGCCAGGGGCTGACTATGGCTACACCTTC.

This chain connects TRBV5-4 to TRBJ2-1; 11 nucleotides align to TRBD2. The CDR3 covers 15 residues. CDR1 and CDR2 from the germline V gene are SGHNT and YYREEE (reference sequence). Losses at the gene ends were 6 bases for V and 0 bases for J; bases not matched to a gene: 2. The CDR3 spells CASTLAGGSYNEQFF. The DNA of the CDR3 is TGTGCCAGCACCCTAGCGGGGGGCTCCTACAATGAGCAGTTCTTC.

This chain connects TRBV5-6 to TRBJ2-6, with 7 positions matching TRBD1. V was clipped by 4 bases and J by 4 bases; unmatched bases: 14. In germline, CDR1 is SGHDT, CDR2 YYEEEE. CDR3 length: 18 amino acids. The CDR3 protein is CASSRKTTTGAGANVLTF. The CDR3 DNA sequence: TGTGCCAGCAGCCGAAAAACAACTACAGGGGCCGGGGCCAACGTCCTGACTTTC.

The gene calls are TRBV18 and TRBJ1-2; TRBD1 matches at 7 bases. J was trimmed by 8 bases and V by 3 bases; bases with no gene match: 9. The CDR3 is made up of 14 amino acids. Germline V gene sequence: CDR1 KGHSH, CDR2 LQKENI. The DNA for the CDR3 is TGTGCCAGCTCACCTATTACAGGGGAAAGCGGCTACACCTTC. Translated, it gives CASSPITGESGYTF.

Only a few counts were recorded for this clone. The rearrangement joins TRBV6-6 to TRBJ2-7; 9 bases agree with TRBD1. Trimming removed 6 bases from V and 0 bases from J; junction bases left unmatched: 6. Germline V gives CDR1 MNHNY, CDR2 SVGAGI (reference sequence). The CDR3 is 15 residues long. The DNA for the CDR3 is TGTGCCAGCAGCTACACGACAGGGGGCTCCTACGAGCAGTACTTC. It specifies CASSYTTGGSYEQYF.

The V call is TRBV6-5, the J call TRBJ2-7, with D hard to call. The germline V gene encodes CDR1 MNHEY and CDR2 SVGAGI. The CDR3 contains 12 residues. V lost 8 bases and J lost 2, with 10 bases in between. The CDR3 DNA reads as TGTGCCAGCTGGGGTACCACCTACGAGCAGTACTTC. Translation: CASWGTTYEQYF.

The genes are TRBV7-9 and TRBJ1-2; perhaps TRBD1 as D (5 bases). With 1 base removed from V and 7 bases from J, the gap between germline ends came to 7 bases. CDR3 length: 12 amino acids. Germline CDR1 is SEHNR and CDR2 is FQNEAQ (reference sequence). CDR3 DNA: TGTGCCAGCAGCTTAGAAGGGGTTGGCTACACCTTC. It is translated as CASSLEGVGYTF.

This rearrangement joins TRBV5-4 to TRBJ1-3; TRBD1 matches 7 bases. J gave up 1 base and V 7 bases, and 5 bases lay outside the gene matches. CDR1 and CDR2 from the germline V gene are SGHNT and YYREEE (reference sequence). The CDR3 length is 14 residues. This CDR3 reads CASSQGISGNTIYF. The CDR3 nucleotides are TGTGCCAGCTCACAGGGGATTTCTGGAAACACCATATATTTT. Using reference TRBV5-4 and TRBJ1-3 for the parts outside the CDR3, the full variable domain is ETGVTQSPTHLIKTRGQQVTLRCSSQSGHNTVSWYQQALGQGPQFIFQYYREEENGRGNFPPRFSGLQFPNYSSELNVNALELDDSALYLCASSQGISGNTIYFGEGSWLTVV.

The chain combines TRBV2 with TRBJ2-3; 7 nucleotides match TRBD2. The CDR3 is 16 residues long. J was trimmed by 0 bases and V by 0 bases; bases with no gene match: 3. Germline loops: CDR1 SNHLY, CDR2 FYNNEI. The CDR3 protein is CASSEAGGTSTDTQYF. The CDR3, as DNA: TGTGCCAGCAGTGAAGCCGGGGGGACTAGCACAGATACGCAGTATTTT.

The gene calls are TRBV10-1 and TRBJ2-2, with D possibly TRBD2 on 6 matching bases. V dropped 5 bases and J dropped 4 bases, with 14 bases sitting between them. The CDR3 sequence is 15 residues long. Germline values: CDR1 WNHNN, CDR2 SYGVQD (reference sequence). CDR3 coding DNA: TGCGCCAGCAGTCGGGAAGAGGGAGGCACCGGGGAGCTGTTTTTT. It yields the protein CASSREEGGTGELFF.

V is TRBV27 and J is TRBJ1-1; D remains unclear. V was cut by 7 bases and J by 3 bases, with 15 bases left in between. Germline V gives CDR1 MNHEY, CDR2 SMNVEV (reference sequence). There are 14 residues in the CDR3. Here the CDR3 reads CASNPQRADTEAFF. The CDR3 coding sequence is TGTGCCAGCAACCCCCAAAGGGCGGACACTGAAGCTTTCTTT.

V is TRBV19 and J is TRBJ2-1; 9 nucleotides agree with TRBD1. Per germline, CDR1 LNHDA and CDR2 SQIVND (reference sequence). Germline trimming cut 5 bases from V and 8 bases from J; bases unmatched to any gene: 10. The CDR3 loop spans 15 amino acids. CDR3 region: CASSSATGGWYEQFF. As DNA, the CDR3 is TGTGCCAGTAGTTCCGCGACAGGGGGATGGTATGAGCAGTTCTTC.

CDR3 loop: CASSDSARSNEQFF. CDR3 coding DNA: TGTGCCAGCAGTGACTCGGCTAGGTCCAATGAGCAGTTCTTC. The rearrangement links TRBV6-4 to TRBJ2-1, with D unclear. The germline gives CDR1 MRHNA, CDR2 SNTAGT. The length of the CDR3 is 14 residues. With 0 bases removed from V and 6 bases from J, the gap between germline ends came to 9 bases.

The rearrangement uses TRBV6-5 and TRBJ2-5, with no clear D. CDR1 MNHEY and CDR2 SVGAGI come from the germline V gene. Trimming removed 5 bases at V and 2 bases at J, with 3 bases between. The CDR3 length is 11 residues. The CDR3 sequence is CASSKQETQYF. CDR3 in DNA: TGTGCCAGCAGTAAACAAGAGACCCAGTACTTC.

The chain is built from TRBV6-4 and TRBJ1-5; 9 bases line up with TRBD1. Germline V gives CDR1 MRHNA, CDR2 SNTAGT. V lost 1 base, J lost 4 bases, and 8 bases stayed unmatched. The CDR3 contains 17 residues. DNA for the CDR3: TGTGCCAGCAGTGACTTAAGAGGGGACAGGGAAAATCAGCCCCAGCATTTT. Translated: CASSDLRGDRENQPQHF.

V usage is TRBV6-6 and J usage is TRBJ1-2; D is uncertain. V was pared by 5 bases and J by 0 bases, with 13 bases between. The germline gives CDR1 MNHNY, CDR2 SVGAGI (reference sequence). This CDR3 spans 15 amino acids. CDR3 sequence (DNA): TGTGCCAGCAGTCCCACATTGGGTTCTAACTATGGCTACACCTTC. Encoded protein: CASSPTLGSNYGYTF.

The chain links TRBV10-3 to TRBJ1-2; 9 nucleotides align to TRBD1. Germline CDR1 is ENHRY and CDR2 is SYGVKD. This CDR3 is built from 14 residues. Trimming took 6 bases from V and 3 from J; bases not matched to a gene: 5. The CDR3 here is CAIRGTGRDYGYTF. The DNA of the CDR3 is TGTGCCATCAGGGGGACAGGGAGGGACTATGGCTACACCTTC.

The chain is built from TRBV28 and TRBJ2-3, with 13 bases matching TRBD2. The germline V gene has CDR1 MDHEN and CDR2 SYDVKM. This CDR3 is 17 amino acids long. V was pared by 8 bases and J by 1 base, with 9 bases of the junction left unmatched. The CDR3 DNA sequence: TGTGCCAGCGAGACTAGCGGGGGGAATAGACGCACAGATACGCAGTATTTT. Amino acid sequence: CASETSGGNRRTDTQYF.

The genes are TRBV15 and TRBJ1-1; D remains ambiguous. CDR3 length: 12 residues. Deletions cut 2 bases from V and 1 base from J, with 2 bases between. CDR1 and CDR2 (germline): LNHNV, YYDKDF (reference sequence). The CDR3 nucleotides are TGTGCCACCAGCAGACAGAACACTGAAGCTTTCTTT. Translated, it gives CATSRQNTEAFF.

This clone was seen once. In DNA form, the CDR3 reads TGTGCCAGCAGCTGGGACCGTTCCTACGAGCAGTACTTC. Amino acids: CASSWDRSYEQYF. V usage is TRBV6-6 and J usage is TRBJ2-7; either TRBD1 or TRBD2 may fit D (5 bases each). The germline gives CDR1 MNHNY, CDR2 SVGAGI (reference sequence). The CDR3 totals 13 residues. The V end was cut by 6 bases, the J end by 1 base, with 10 bases between.

The rearrangement links TRBV5-1 to TRBJ1-1; D perhaps matches TRBD1 (6 bases). In germline, CDR1 is SGHRS, CDR2 YFSETQ. The CDR3 runs 14 residues. Trimming removed 0 bases at V and 5 bases at J, with 11 bases between. The DNA for the CDR3 is TGCGCCAGCAGCTTGGTCGGGGGCGAGACTGAAGCTTTCTTT. Encoded protein: CASSLVGGETEAFF. Full variable domain (remainder filled in from reference TRBV5-1 and TRBJ1-1): KAGVTQTPRYLIKTRGQQVTLSCSPISGHRSVSWYQQTPGQGLQFLFEYFSETQRNKGNFPGRFSGRQFSNSRSEMNVSTLELGDSALYLCASSLVGGETEAFFGQGTRLTVV.

Comment on this clone: At one end the junction does not follow the germline gene, possibly because of a read error. The rearrangement joins TRBV3-1 (or the pseudogene TRBV3-2) to TRBJ2-7; D is uncertain. This CDR3 comprises 9 residues. Germline CDR1 and CDR2: LGHDT and YNNKEL (reference sequence). Written as DNA, the CDR3 is TGTGCCAGCACCCCCCGTGACCACTTC. Protein product: CASTPRDHF.